Only one count was recorded for the clone carrying this T cell receptor beta chain. This entry belongs to a study of blood T cell repertoires in COVID-19. Whole-study context: The United States, Italy and Spain were the sources of the acute and convalescent COVID-19 samples. T cells, B-cell-depleted T cells, or PBMCs provided the cDNA or gDNA that served as material.

As processed by the authors: Counts of nucleated cells, estimated from reference gene primer amplification, were obtained. Data came from immunoSEQ multiplex PCR; TCRdb stores just in-frame clones and leaves some out. That table supplies the V and J calls and clone size; D and trimming were determined from the DNA. Altogether about 74,000 clones are present, almost 85% being singletons, with the ten largest covering approximately 35%. The CDR3 is 18 residues long. Deletions cut 3 bases from V and 0 bases from J, with 17 bases between. Germline CDR1 reads SGHTA; CDR2 reads FQGNSA. Sequenced: peripheral blood. The TCR sequence derives from a man in his sixties or seventies with acute or convalescent COVID-19. The chain carries TRBV7-2 and TRBJ2-2; D ambiguous. CDR3: CASSLMAWQAPNTGELFF. CDR3 nucleotide sequence: TGTGCCAGCAGCTTGATGGCGTGGCAGGCGCCGAACACCGGGGAGCTGTTTTTT.